The source of this TCR beta chain is a study of neoadjuvant anti-PD-1 for oral cavity cancer. Assay: immunoSEQ multiplex PCR; the TCRdb copy retains only in-frame clones and omits some. The sample contains just over 65,000 clones, 70% to 90% of which appear only once. The time point was: after neoadjuvant nivolumab, at surgical resection. This clone was observed once. There are 13 residues in the CDR3. The germline gives CDR1 SQVTM, CDR2 ANQGSEA. Trimming removed 4 bases at V and 2 bases at J, with 9 bases between. Sequences were derived from PBMCs, sampled after nivolumab (anti-PD-1) treatment. This sequence originates from a person aged 35-79 years with oral cavity squamous cell carcinoma. The chain carries TRBV29-1 and TRBJ1-3; no definite D call. This CDR3 is CSVVVGTGNTIYF. The CDR3 nucleotides are TGCAGCGTTGTGGTAGGGACTGGAAACACCATATATTTT.